The TCR beta chain under discussion was sequenced for a study of T cells in Graves' hyperthyroidism and ophthalmopathy. Notes on the study in general: Blood samples included most of the expanded thyroid clonotypes exceeding 0.001. The model anticipated ophthalmopathy a median around six months pre-onset.

A word on this clonotype: Antigen: not known.

Authors of the study amplified TCR beta CDR3 regions from RNA transcripts. HTBI primers drove first-round RT-PCR of the TCR CDR3. TCRdb re-derived calls from the multiplex PCR reads in MiXCR, one entry per CDR3 protein. This table holds a few hundred thousand distinct CDR3 sequences, more than 15% found once. Calling Graves' hyperthyroidism stable meant ophthalmopathy did not progress within 18 months. The study enrolled patients aged 18 to 65 with newly diagnosed hyperthyroidism of under 2 months' duration. The V gene's germline CDR1 is SGHVS and CDR2 FQNEAQ. V lost 5 bases to trimming and J lost 3 bases; unmatched junction nucleotides: 3. The CDR3 extends over 14 amino acids.

The rearrangement uses TRBV7-8 and TRBJ2-2, with 7 bases fitting TRBD1. Sequences were obtained from blood. This TCR was recovered from a woman younger than 30 with Graves' hyperthyroidism. The CDR3: CASSQGQDTGELFF. CDR3 coding DNA: TGTGCCAGCAGCCAAGGACAGGACACCGGGGAGCTGTTTTTT.